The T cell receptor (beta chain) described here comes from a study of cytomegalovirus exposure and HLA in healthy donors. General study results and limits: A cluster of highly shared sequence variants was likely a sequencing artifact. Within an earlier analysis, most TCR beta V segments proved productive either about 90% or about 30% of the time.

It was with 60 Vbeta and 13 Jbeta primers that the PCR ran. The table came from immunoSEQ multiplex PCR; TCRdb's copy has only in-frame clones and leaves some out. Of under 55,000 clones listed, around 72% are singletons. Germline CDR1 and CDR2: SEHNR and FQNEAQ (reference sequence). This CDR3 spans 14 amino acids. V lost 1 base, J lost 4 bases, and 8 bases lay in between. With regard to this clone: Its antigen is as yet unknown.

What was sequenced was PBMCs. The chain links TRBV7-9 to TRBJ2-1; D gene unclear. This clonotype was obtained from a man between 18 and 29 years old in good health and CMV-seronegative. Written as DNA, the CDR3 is TGTGCCAGCAGCTTAGGTCCAGCGTACAATGAGCAGTTCTTC. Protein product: CASSLGPAYNEQFF.